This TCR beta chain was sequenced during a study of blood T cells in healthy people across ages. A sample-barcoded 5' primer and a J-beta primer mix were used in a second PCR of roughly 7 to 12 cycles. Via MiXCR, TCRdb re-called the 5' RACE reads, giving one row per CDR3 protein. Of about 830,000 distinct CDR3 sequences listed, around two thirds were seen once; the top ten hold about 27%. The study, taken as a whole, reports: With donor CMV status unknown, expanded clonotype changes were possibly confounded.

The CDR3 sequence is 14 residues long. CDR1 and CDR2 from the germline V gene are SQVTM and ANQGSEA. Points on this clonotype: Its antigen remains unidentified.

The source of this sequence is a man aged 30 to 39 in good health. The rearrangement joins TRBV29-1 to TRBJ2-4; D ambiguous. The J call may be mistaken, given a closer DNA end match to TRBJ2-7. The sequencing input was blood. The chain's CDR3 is CSVEEGELGYEQYF. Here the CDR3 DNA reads TGCAGCGTTGAAGAGGGCGAGTTAGGCTACGAGCAGTACTTC.